This entry lists 18 T cell receptor beta chains sequenced from one sample in a study of T cell repertoires in cytomegalovirus infection (dated by TCRdb to about 2019). The run used an Illumina HiSeq 1500. TCRdb reprocessing: public reads trimmed at Q25 with fastp, clones called with MiXCR, in-frame beta chains kept. Rows matching on CDR3 protein sequence are summarized as one entry with the most common DNA and genes. The sample table shows some 110,000 distinct CDR3 sequences, and around 10% are seen once. Around 33% of the sample is in the top ten clones. Their cognate antigens are unknown. Sequencing used PBMCs, sequenced either directly or after in vitro stimulation (not recorded which). These receptors all stem from a human donor in good health (CMV status not recorded). Some clones in this sample may be carry-over from other donors' samples.

This clonotype turned up a few times. The chain recombines TRBV5-4 with TRBJ2-1; D might be TRBD2 (5 bases). V was cut by 2 bases and J by 8 bases, with 11 bases left in between. This CDR3 has 13 residues. Germline V gene sequence: CDR1 SGHNT, CDR2 YYREEE (reference sequence). CDR3 bases: TGTGCCAGCAGCTTCGGCGGGTCGGATGAGCAGTTCTTC. This codes for CASSFGGSDEQFF.

Only a few counts were recorded for this clonotype. The V gene is TRBV11-2, the J gene TRBJ1-5; possibly TRBD1 for D (5 bases). This CDR3 is 15 amino acids long. CDR1 is SGHAT and CDR2 is FQNNGV in the germline V gene. The V end was cut by 2 bases, the J end by 7 bases, with 15 bases between. Here the CDR3 reads CASSLSPAGDQPQHF. DNA for the CDR3: TGTGCCAGCAGCTTATCCCCTGCGGGGGACCAGCCCCAGCATTTT.

This sequence joins TRBV28 and TRBJ2-7; D not resolved. The CDR3 spans 14 residues. The germline gives CDR1 MDHEN, CDR2 SYDVKM. The V end lost 0 bases, the J end lost 3 bases, and 9 bases lay between the germline ends. CDR3 amino acids: CASSLWLERYEQYF. The CDR3, as DNA: TGTGCCAGCAGTTTATGGCTTGAACGCTACGAGCAGTACTTC.

This clonotype was seen a few times. The rearrangement joins TRBV12-3 or TRBV12-4 to TRBJ1-5; 9 nucleotides align to TRBD1. There are 14 residues in the CDR3. V was clipped by 3 bases and J by 7 bases; unmatched bases: 4. Here the CDR3 reads CASSFGQGRQPQHF. The CDR3 DNA follows: TGTGCCAGCAGTTTCGGACAGGGGCGGCAGCCCCAGCATTTT.

About this clonotype itself: A single base separates this from a much larger clone, so it may be a read error. The chain has TRBV18 and TRBJ2-7, with D maybe TRBD2 (5 bases). This CDR3 has 14 amino acids. Germline loops: CDR1 KGHSH, CDR2 LQKENI. The CDR3 nucleotides read TGTACCAGCTCACCACTCGACGGGGCCTACGAGCAGTACTTC. This codes for CTSSPLDGAYEQYF.

This clonotype has only a few counts. The genes are TRBV29-1 and TRBJ2-7; no definite D call. CDR3 length: 12 amino acids. V lost 6 bases, J lost 3 bases, and 12 bases lay in between. Germline CDR1 SQVTM, CDR2 ANQGSEA. CDR3 nucleotide sequence: TGCAGCGTGGTAGTCACTAACTACGAGCAGTACTTC. This translates into CSVVVTNYEQYF.

This clonotype was detected a few times. The chain is built from TRBV4-1 and TRBJ1-1; D is ambiguous. The CDR3 has 14 residues. Per germline, CDR1 MGHRA and CDR2 YSYEKL. Trimming pared 3 bases from V and 0 bases from J, leaving 8 bases between. CDR3 coding DNA: TGCGCCAGCAGCCAGGGTAGAGTGAACACTGAAGCTTTCTTT. Its protein is CASSQGRVNTEAFF.

This clonotype was observed many times. V usage is TRBV28 and J usage is TRBJ1-1; 7 bases map to TRBD1. The CDR3 contains 17 residues. After removal of 7 bases from V and 3 bases from J, the junction contained 17 bases not matched to a gene. The germline gives CDR1 MDHEN, CDR2 SYDVKM. Written as DNA, the CDR3 is TGTGCCAGCATGGGGGGGGCAGGGGGAATTCTCGACACTGAAGCTTTCTTT. Its translation is CASMGGAGGILDTEAFF.

This clonotype was counted at least ten times. The chain carries TRBV28 and TRBJ2-5; TRBD2 aligns across 10 bases. Per germline, CDR1 MDHEN and CDR2 SYDVKM. The V and J ends lost 4 bases and 5 bases, in that order; junction bases with no gene match: 7. The CDR3 sequence is 15 residues long. CDR3 DNA: TGTGCCAGCAGTTCACTCTTAGCGGGAGGTGAGACCCAGTACTTC. Translating it yields CASSSLLAGGETQYF.

This clonotype was observed at least ten times. For the CDR3, the DNA is TGTGCCAGCAGTTTACGGCAGGGAAGGTTAAACACTGAAGCTTTCTTT. The encoded protein is CASSLRQGRLNTEAFF. The chain recombines TRBV27 with TRBJ1-1; a possible D gene is TRBD1 (5 bases). Germline loops: CDR1 MNHEY, CDR2 SMNVEV (reference sequence). This CDR3 comprises 16 residues. Trimming cost V 2 bases and J 2 bases, with 15 bases left between them.

This clonotype has a count of ten or more. CDR3 nucleotides: TGTGCCAGCAGCTTGGGACTAGCGGGAGCCTTATATACGCAGTATTTT. Protein product: CASSLGLAGALYTQYF. V usage is TRBV7-2 and J usage is TRBJ2-3; 14 nucleotides align to TRBD2. CDR1 and CDR2 (germline): SGHTA, FQGNSA. J was trimmed by 7 bases and V by 3 bases; bases with no gene match: 6. The CDR3 consists of 16 residues.

This clonotype has just a few counts. The CDR3 bases are TGTGCCAGCAGCTTAGATGGACGGATTAATGAAAAACTGTTTTTT. Encoded protein: CASSLDGRINEKLFF. This chain joins TRBV7-2 and TRBJ1-4; D gene ambiguous. The CDR3 extends over 15 amino acids. Germline V lookup: CDR1 SGHTA, CDR2 FQGNSA. Between the trimmed V and J ends, which lost 1 base and 4 bases, there was a span of 10 bases.

This clonotype showed up just a few times. The V call is TRBV7-9, the J call TRBJ2-1, with D unclear. V was shortened by 1 base and J by 2 bases, with 12 bases between the two germline ends. The germline CDR1 and CDR2 sequences are SEHNR and FQNEAQ (reference sequence). This CDR3 comprises 16 residues. DNA of the CDR3: TGTGCCAGCAGCTTAGTGACGGAATCCCCCTACAATGAGCAGTTCTTC. Translating it yields CASSLVTESPYNEQFF.

This clonotype was recorded many times. The chain links TRBV7-8 to TRBJ1-5, with D perhaps matching TRBD1 (6 bases). Trimming shortened V by 4 bases and J by 4 bases, and 23 bases separated the two germline ends. The CDR3 spans 18 residues. Germline CDR1 reads SGHVS; CDR2 reads FQNEAQ. Written as DNA, the CDR3 is TGTGCCAGCAGCTCCAGGGCTCTAGGGGGGGCGATTAATCAGCCCCAGCATTTT. It translates to CASSSRALGGAINQPQHF.

This clonotype has at least ten counts. This chain uses TRBV24-1 with TRBJ1-2; D is undetermined. The length of the CDR3 is 17 residues. V was clipped by 2 bases and J by 5 bases, with 20 bases between them. Per germline, CDR1 KGHDR and CDR2 SFDVKD. The CDR3: CATSDSVAGPLGYGYTF. The CDR3 DNA is TGTGCCACCAGTGATTCCGTCGCAGGCCCCCTAGGGTATGGCTACACCTTC.

This clonotype was found many times. The V and J genes are TRBV7-8 and TRBJ2-5, with D uncertain. CDR3 size: 12 residues. The V and J ends lost 4 bases and 2 bases respectively, with 5 bases between them. Germline assignment: CDR1 SGHVS and CDR2 FQNEAQ. In DNA, the CDR3 is TGTGCCAGCAGCTCCGTTCAAGAGACCCAGTACTTC. It yields the protein CASSSVQETQYF.

This clonotype was seen ten or more times. The J gene is TRBJ2-7, the V gene TRBV7-2; D gene ambiguous. This CDR3 has 15 amino acids. With 1 base removed from V and 2 bases from J, the gap between germline ends came to 12 bases. Germline V CDR1 and CDR2: SGHTA, FQGNSA. CDR3 amino acids: CASSLDAGFPYEQYV. CDR3 nucleotide sequence: TGTGCCAGCAGCTTAGATGCCGGGTTCCCCTACGAGCAGTACGTC.

The table lists this clonotype with many counts. This sequence joins TRBV27 and TRBJ2-7; 7 bases are a match to TRBD1. CDR1 is MNHEY and CDR2 is SMNVEV in the germline V gene (reference sequence). V lost 6 bases and J lost 0; bases outside the gene matches: 8. The CDR3 runs to 15 residues. CDR3 loop: CASRPWDSLSYEQYF. Written as DNA, the CDR3 is TGTGCCAGCAGGCCTTGGGACAGCCTCTCCTACGAGCAGTACTTC.